Sequencing of this T cell receptor beta chain was carried out in a study of cytomegalovirus exposure and HLA in healthy donors. PCR used 60 Vbeta primers and 13 Jbeta primers. The data were produced by immunoSEQ multiplex PCR, yet TCRdb's version contains in-frame clones alone and is incomplete. The repertoire holds 120,000 or so clones, with roughly 85% as singletons. Concerning this clone: Its antigen is as yet unknown.

General study results and limits: CMV serostatus stood as the only immune exposure information on hand. Earlier results showed most TCR beta V segments being productive about 90% or about 30% of the time. As a later analysis revealed, most CMV-associated TCR beta chains appeared HLA-restricted. High sensitivity and specificity were reportedly achieved when the classifier diagnosed cytomegalovirus status.

Sequencing was performed on PBMCs. The source of this sequence is a woman aged 35 to 49 in good health and CMV-seropositive.

The CDR3 is CASSTGLAASTDTQYF. The CDR3 nucleotides read TGCGCCAGCAGCACGGGACTAGCGGCGAGCACAGATACGCAGTATTTT. The V and J genes are TRBV5-1 and TRBJ2-3; TRBD2 matches at 11 bases. This CDR3 region has 16 residues. J gave up 0 bases and V 4 bases, and 4 bases lay outside the gene matches. The germline gives CDR1 SGHRS, CDR2 YFSETQ.